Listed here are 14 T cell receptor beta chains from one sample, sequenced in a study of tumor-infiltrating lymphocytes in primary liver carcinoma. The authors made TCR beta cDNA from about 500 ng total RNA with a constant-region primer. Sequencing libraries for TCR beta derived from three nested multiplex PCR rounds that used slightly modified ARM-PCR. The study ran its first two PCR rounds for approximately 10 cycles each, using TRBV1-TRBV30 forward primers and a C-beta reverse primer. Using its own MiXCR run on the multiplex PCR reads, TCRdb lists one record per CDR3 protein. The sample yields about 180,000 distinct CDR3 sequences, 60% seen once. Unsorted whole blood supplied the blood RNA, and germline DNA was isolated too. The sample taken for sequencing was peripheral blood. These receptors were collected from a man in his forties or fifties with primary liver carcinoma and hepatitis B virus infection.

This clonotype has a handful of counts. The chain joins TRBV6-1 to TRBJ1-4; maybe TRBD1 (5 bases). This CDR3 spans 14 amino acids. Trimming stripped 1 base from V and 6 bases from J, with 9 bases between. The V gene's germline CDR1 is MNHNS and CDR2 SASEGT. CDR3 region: CASSEDSGYEKLFF. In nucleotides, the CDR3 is TGTGCCAGCAGTGAAGATTCAGGGTATGAAAAACTGTTTTTT.

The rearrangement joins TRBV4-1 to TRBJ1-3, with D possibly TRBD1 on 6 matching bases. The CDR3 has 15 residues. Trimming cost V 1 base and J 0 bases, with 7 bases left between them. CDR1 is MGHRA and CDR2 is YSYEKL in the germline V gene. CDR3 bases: TGCGCCAGCAGCCAAGGGGACACCTCTGGAAACACCATATATTTT. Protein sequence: CASSQGDTSGNTIYF.

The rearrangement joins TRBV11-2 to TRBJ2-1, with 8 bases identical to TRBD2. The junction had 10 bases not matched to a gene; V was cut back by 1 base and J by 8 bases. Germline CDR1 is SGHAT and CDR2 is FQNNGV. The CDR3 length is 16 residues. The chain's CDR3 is CASSLVEAGVRDEQFF. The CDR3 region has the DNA TGTGCCAGCAGCTTAGTAGAAGCGGGAGTCCGGGATGAGCAGTTCTTC.

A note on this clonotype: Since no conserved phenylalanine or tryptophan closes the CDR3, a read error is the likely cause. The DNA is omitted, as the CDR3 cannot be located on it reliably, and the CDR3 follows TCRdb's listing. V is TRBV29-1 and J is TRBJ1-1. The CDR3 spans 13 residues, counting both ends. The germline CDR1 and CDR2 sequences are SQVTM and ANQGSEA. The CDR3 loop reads CSIEVSLNTEAFS.

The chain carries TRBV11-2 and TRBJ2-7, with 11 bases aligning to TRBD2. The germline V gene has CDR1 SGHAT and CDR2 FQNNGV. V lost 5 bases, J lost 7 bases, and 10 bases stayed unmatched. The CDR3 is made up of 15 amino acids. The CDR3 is CASSQVLAGVSEQYF. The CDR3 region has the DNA TGTGCCAGCAGCCAAGTACTAGCGGGAGTAAGTGAGCAGTACTTC.

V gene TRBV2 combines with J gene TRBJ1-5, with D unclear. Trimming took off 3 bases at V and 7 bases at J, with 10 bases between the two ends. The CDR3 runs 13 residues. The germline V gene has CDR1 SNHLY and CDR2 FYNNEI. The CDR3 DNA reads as TGTGCCAGCAGTGACGAGTTTAGCCAGCCCCAGCATTTT. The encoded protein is CASSDEFSQPQHF.

This chain's CDR3 is CASCYSNRGTDTQYF. CDR3 nucleotide sequence: TGTGCCAGCTGCTACTCAAACAGGGGCACAGATACGCAGTATTTT. This chain uses TRBV6-5 with TRBJ2-3; possibly TRBD1 for D (6 bases). Germline V gene sequence: CDR1 MNHEY, CDR2 SVGAGI. The CDR3 spans 15 residues. V was cut by 8 bases and J by 1 base, with 16 bases left in between.

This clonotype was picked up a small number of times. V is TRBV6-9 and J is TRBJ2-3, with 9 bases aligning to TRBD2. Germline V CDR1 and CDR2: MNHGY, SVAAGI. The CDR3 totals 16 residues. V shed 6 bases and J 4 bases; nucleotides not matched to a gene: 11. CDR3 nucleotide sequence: TGTGCCAGCAGACTAAGGGTAGCGGGAGCTTCAGATACGCAGTATTTT. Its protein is CASRLRVAGASDTQYF.

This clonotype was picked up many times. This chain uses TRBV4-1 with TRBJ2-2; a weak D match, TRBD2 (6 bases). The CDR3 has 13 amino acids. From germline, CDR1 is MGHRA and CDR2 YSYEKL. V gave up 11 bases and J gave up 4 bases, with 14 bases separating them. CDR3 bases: TGCGCCCAGGGCGGGATAAGCACCGGGGAGCTGTTTTTT. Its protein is CAQGGISTGELFF.

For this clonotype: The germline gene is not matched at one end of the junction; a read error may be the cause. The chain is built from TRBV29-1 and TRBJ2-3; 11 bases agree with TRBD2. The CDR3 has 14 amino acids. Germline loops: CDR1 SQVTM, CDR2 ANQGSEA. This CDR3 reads CSVGLTSGVDMQYF. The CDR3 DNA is TGCAGCGTTGGGTTGACTAGCGGGGTAGATATGCAGTATTTT.

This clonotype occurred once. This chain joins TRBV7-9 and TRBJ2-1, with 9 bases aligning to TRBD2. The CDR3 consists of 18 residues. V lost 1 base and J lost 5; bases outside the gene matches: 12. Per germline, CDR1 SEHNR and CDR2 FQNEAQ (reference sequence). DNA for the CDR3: TGTGCCAGCAGCTTAGGTAGCGGGAGAAGACTGGTCGACAATGAGCAGTTCTTC. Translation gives CASSLGSGRRLVDNEQFF. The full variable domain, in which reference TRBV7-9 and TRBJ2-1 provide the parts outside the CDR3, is DTGVSQNPRHKITKRGQNVTFRCDPISEHNRLYWYRQTLGQGPEFLTYFQNEAQLEKSRLLSDRFSAERPKGSFSTLEIQRTEQGDSAMYLCASSLGSGRRLVDNEQFFGPGTRLTVL.

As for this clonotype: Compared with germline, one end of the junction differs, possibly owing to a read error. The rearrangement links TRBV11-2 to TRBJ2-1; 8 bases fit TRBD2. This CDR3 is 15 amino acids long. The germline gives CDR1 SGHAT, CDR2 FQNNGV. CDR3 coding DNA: TGTGCCAGCAACTTAGGCTTTAGCGGGGTCGATGAGCAGTTCTTC. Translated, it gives CASNLGFSGVDEQFF.

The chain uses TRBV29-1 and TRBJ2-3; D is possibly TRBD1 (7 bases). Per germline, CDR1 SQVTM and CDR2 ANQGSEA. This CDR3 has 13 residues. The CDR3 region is CTEVEGATDTQYF. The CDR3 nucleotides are TGCACCGAGGTGGAGGGGGCTACAGATACGCAGTATTTT.

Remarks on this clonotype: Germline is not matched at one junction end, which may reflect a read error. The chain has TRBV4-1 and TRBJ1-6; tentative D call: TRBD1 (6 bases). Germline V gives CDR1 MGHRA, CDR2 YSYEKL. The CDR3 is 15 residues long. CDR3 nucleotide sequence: TGCGCCAGTAGCCGGACAGCGATTGATAATTCACCCCTCCACTTT. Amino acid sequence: CASSRTAIDNSPLHF.